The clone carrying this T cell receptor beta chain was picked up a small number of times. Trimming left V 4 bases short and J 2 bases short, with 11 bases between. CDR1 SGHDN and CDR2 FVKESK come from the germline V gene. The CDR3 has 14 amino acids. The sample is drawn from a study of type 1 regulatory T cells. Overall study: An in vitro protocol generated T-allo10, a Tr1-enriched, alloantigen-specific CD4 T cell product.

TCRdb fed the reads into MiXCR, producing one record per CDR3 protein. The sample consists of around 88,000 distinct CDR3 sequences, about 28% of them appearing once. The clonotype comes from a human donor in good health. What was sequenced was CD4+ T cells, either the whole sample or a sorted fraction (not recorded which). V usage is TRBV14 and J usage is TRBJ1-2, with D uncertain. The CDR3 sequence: CASSRPGSNYGYTF. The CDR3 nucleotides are TGTGCCAGCAGCCGCCCCGGGTCAAACTATGGCTACACCTTC.